Listed below are T cell receptor beta chains from one sample, sequenced in a study of vaccination and CD4 T cells after COVID-19. TCRdb fed the PCR reads into MiXCR, producing one record per CDR3 protein. Counted here are approximately 20,000 distinct CDR3 sequences, roughly three fifths occurring once; the ten biggest clones make up approximately 7.2%. No antigen has been identified for these receptors. Sample: CD4+ T cells from blood, cultured in vitro. Receptor source: a human donor who had recovered from COVID-19. Both conserved end residues are part of each CDR3. D genes are given only for firm matches. Clone size appears in some rows only: once, few, many, or a class for an expanded clone.

V	size	D	J	DNA	CDR3
TRBV10-3	NA	NA	TRBJ1-1	TGTGCCATCAGTTCCGGGACACAAGCTTTCTTT	CAISSGTQAFF
TRBV25-1	few	TRBD2	TRBJ2-3	TGTGCCAGCGGGCGGGGGTCTGACACAGATACGCAGTATTTT	CASGRGSDTDTQYF
TRBV11-2	few	NA	TRBJ2-3	TGTGCCAGCAGGCCGGACATAACAGATACGCAGTATTTT	CASRPDITDTQYF
TRBV7-9	NA	TRBD2	TRBJ2-1	TGTGCCAGCGAAGGGCTAGCGGGCAATGAGCAGTTCTTC	CASEGLAGNEQFF
TRBV30	NA	NA	TRBJ2-3	TGTGCCTCCACTTGGAGGGGGACAGATACGCAGTATTTT	CASTWRGTDTQYF
TRBV7-8	NA	TRBD1	TRBJ1-3	TGTGCCAGCAGCTTTGACAGGGGTGGAAACACCATATATTTT	CASSFDRGGNTIYF
TRBV6-1	NA	NA	TRBJ2-6	TGTGCCAGCAGTGAACCGTGGGCTGGGGCCAACGTCCTGACTTTC	CASSEPWAGANVLTF
TRBV28	NA	NA	TRBJ1-5	TGTGCCAGCAGCCCGGCGGGGGGCAGCGATCAGCCCCAGCATTTT	CASSPAGGSDQPQHF
TRBV4-2	NA	NA	TRBJ1-1	TGTGCCAGCAGCCACCGTGGGTGGGACACTGAAGCTTTCTTT	CASSHRGWDTEAFF
TRBV28	NA	NA	TRBJ2-1	TGTGCCAGCAGTTCCCAAACTGCGAGCTCCTACAATGAGCAGTTCTTC	CASSSQTASSYNEQFF
TRBV15	few	NA	TRBJ1-5	TGTGCCACCAGCAGAGATCCCCCAGGTTGGGGTAGCAATCAGCCCCAGCATTTT	CATSRDPPGWGSNQPQHF
TRBV20-1	NA	TRBD2	TRBJ2-3	TGCAGTGCCCTAGGGGGGTTCTCTAGCGGGAGTCGAACAGATACGCAGTATTTT	CSALGGFSSGSRTDTQYF
TRBV6-2/TRBV6-3	NA	NA	TRBJ2-7	TGTGCCAGCACCATGCCGAACCGATACTACGAGCAGTACTTC	CASTMPNRYYEQYF
TRBV7-6	NA	NA	TRBJ2-1	TGTGCCAGCAGCTTAGGAGGGACCTCCTACAATGAGCAGTTCTTC	CASSLGGTSYNEQFF
TRBV6-1	NA	TRBD1	TRBJ1-1	TGTGCCAGCGGGGAGCTCCGGACAGGGGGAACTGAAGCTTTCTTT	CASGELRTGGTEAFF
TRBV20-1	few	TRBD1	TRBJ1-5	TGCAGTGCTAGAAGGGACAGCCATAGCAATCAGCCCCAGCATTTT	CSARRDSHSNQPQHF
TRBV20-1	NA	NA	TRBJ2-3	TGCAGTGCTAGGTTAGCGGAAAGCACAGATACGCAGTATTTT	CSARLAESTDTQYF
TRBV6-1	NA	NA	TRBJ1-1	TGTGCCAGCAGCGAGCAGAGGGACACTGAAGCTTTCTTT	CASSEQRDTEAFF
TRBV7-8	NA	NA	TRBJ2-7	TGTGCCAGCAGCCGTCGGCGGGTAGGCTACGAGCAGTACTTC	CASSRRRVGYEQYF
TRBV30	NA	NA	TRBJ1-5	TGTGCCTGGAGTGCCGCTCCCCGGAGTTATCAGCCCCAGCATTTT	CAWSAAPRSYQPQHF
TRBV6-1	NA	TRBD2	TRBJ2-3	TGTGCCAGCAGTCTACGGGCGGGAGACGCAGATACGCAGTATTTT	CASSLRAGDADTQYF
TRBV19	NA	NA	TRBJ2-7	TGTGCCAGTAGTATCCAGGCTCTCCCGCGCGAGCAGTACTTC	CASSIQALPREQYF
TRBV7-8	NA	NA	TRBJ1-2	TGTGCCAGCAGCTTAGACTCAGGGAACTATGGCTACACCTTC	CASSLDSGNYGYTF
TRBV7-6	NA	TRBD1	TRBJ2-1	TGTGCCAGCAGTTCCGGACAGGGGGCTAGTGAGCAGTTCTTC	CASSSGQGASEQFF
TRBV20-1	few	TRBD2	TRBJ2-5	TGCAGTGCTGGGCGCCTCCTCGCGGGAGAAGAAGAGACCCAGTACTTC	CSAGRLLAGEEETQYF
TRBV5-1	NA	TRBD2	TRBJ2-2	TGCGCCAGCCGAGCGGGAGGTAGCACCGGGGAGCTGTTTTTT	CASRAGGSTGELFF
TRBV18	few	TRBD1	TRBJ1-2	TGTGCCAGCTCCCTAAATCCCGGGACAGGGGGAGACTATGGCTACACCTTC	CASSLNPGTGGDYGYTF
TRBV3-1	NA	NA	TRBJ2-5	TGTGCCAGCAGCCCTCGGACAGCAAACCCACAAGAGACCCAGTACTTC	CASSPRTANPQETQYF
TRBV11-2	NA	NA	TRBJ1-1	TGTGCCAGCAGCCTAGAGGGACACTACACTGAAGCTTTCTTT	CASSLEGHYTEAFF
TRBV6-5	few	TRBD1	TRBJ2-5	TGTGCCAGCAGTTCAGGGACAGCCCAACAAGAGACCCAGTACTTC	CASSSGTAQQETQYF
TRBV28	NA	NA	TRBJ1-2	TGTGCCAGCAGTTCGGATGGCTACACCTTC	CASSSDGYTF
TRBV27	NA	NA	TRBJ1-6	TGTGCCAGCAGTTTATCCGTGAGCTCCTATAATTCACCCCTCCACTTT	CASSLSVSSYNSPLHF
TRBV24-1	few	TRBD1	TRBJ2-3	TGTGCCACCAGTGACCCTTCCCCGGGACAGGGAGTGACAGATACGCAGTATTTT	CATSDPSPGQGVTDTQYF